A selection of T cell receptor beta chains follows, all from one sample in a study of T cell responses to AZD1222 COVID-19 vaccine. TCRdb's copy holds only in-frame clones and misses some; the assay was immunoSEQ multiplex PCR. Here the sample spans 170,000 or so clones, about 92% being singletons. The sample was peripheral blood, taken on day 0 of AZD1222 vaccination. These receptors all stem from an adult in good health. CDR3s include the opening cysteine and the closing phenylalanine or tryptophan. The D gene is left open where the match is weak. The size field is filled for only some rows; it gives once, few, many or a size class.

abundance | j_gene | v_gene | d_gene | CDR3aa | CDR3nt
. | TRBJ1-1 | TRBV5-1 | . | CASSLDGLNTEAFF | TGCGCCAGCAGCTTGGATGGTCTGAACACTGAAGCTTTCTTT
. | TRBJ1-1 | TRBV10-3 | . | CAISRTGWDTEAFF | TGTGCCATCAGCCGGACCGGGTGGGACACTGAAGCTTTCTTT
once | TRBJ1-2 | TRBV12-5 | . | CASGLVLGGDRRLSIDYGYTF | TGTGCTAGTGGTTTGGTACTGGGGGGGGATCGGAGGTTAAGTATTGACTATGGCTACACCTTC
. | TRBJ2-7 | TRBV3-1/TRBV3-2 | TRBD2 | CASSRLAGGGLYEQYF | TGTGCCAGCAGCCGACTAGCGGGGGGGGGCTTATACGAGCAGTACTTC
. | TRBJ1-2 | TRBV30 | . | CAWSVDSDYGYTF | TGTGCCTGGAGTGTGGACAGTGACTATGGCTACACCTTC
. | TRBJ2-5 | TRBV5-1 | . | CASSLDQETQYF | TGCGCCAGCAGCCTGGACCAAGAGACCCAGTACTTC
. | TRBJ2-1 | TRBV29-1 | . | CSVRRVGNEQFF | TGCAGCGTTCGAAGGGTTGGGAATGAGCAGTTCTTC
. | TRBJ2-3 | TRBV5-1 | . | CASRSTGRDTQYF | TGCGCCAGCAGATCAACAGGGAGGGATACGCAGTATTTT
. | TRBJ1-2 | TRBV29-1 | . | CSVESFPSNYGYTF | TGCAGCGTTGAAAGTTTTCCCAGTAACTATGGCTACACCTTC
once | TRBJ1-1 | TRBV4-1 | . | CASRPGFTGSTEAFF | TGCGCCAGCAGACCCGGCTTTACAGGGAGCACTGAAGCTTTCTTT
. | TRBJ1-1 | TRBV5-1 | . | CASKTVQNTEAFF | TGCGCCAGCAAGACAGTTCAGAACACTGAAGCTTTCTTT
. | TRBJ2-7 | TRBV5-5 | . | CASSFNPGLTYEQYF | TGTGCCAGCAGCTTTAACCCTGGACTCACCTACGAGCAGTACTTC
few | TRBJ1-5 | TRBV20-1 | . | CSASRQGGGQPQHF | TGCAGTGCTAGTCGGCAGGGAGGTGGACAGCCCCAGCATTTT
. | TRBJ2-1 | TRBV3-1/TRBV3-2 | TRBD2 | CASSQRGLAGYEQFF | TGTGCCAGCAGCCAAAGGGGGCTAGCGGGGTATGAGCAGTTCTTC
. | TRBJ2-3 | TRBV6-2/TRBV6-3 | TRBD2 | CASSSRDGGNFATQYF | TGTGCCAGCAGCTCCCGGGACGGGGGGAATTTCGCTACGCAGTATTTT